The following is a TCR beta chain sequence with its context. Its antigen is still unknown. TCRdb keeps only in-frame clones here, not all; method: immunoSEQ multiplex PCR. The data contain under 100,000 clones, 95% to 98% of them seen just once; the ten biggest clones take up less than 0.8%. This entry belongs to a study of cytomegalovirus exposure and HLA in healthy donors. Overall study results and limits: Testing in vitro showed a few CMV-associated chains specific for CMV antigens. Cytomegalovirus-associated TCR beta chains were listed, numbering 164.

The study drew the donors from its approximately 130-subject validation cohort, separate from the roughly 700-subject first cohort. V lost 1 base to trimming and J lost 2 bases, with 14 bases between them. This CDR3 is 16 amino acids long. In germline, CDR1 is SGHVS, CDR2 FNYEAQ. The sequencing input was PBMCs. The chain joins TRBV7-6 to TRBJ1-1; a weak D match, TRBD1 (5 bases). The TCR comes from a man younger than 30 in good health and CMV-seronegative. The CDR3 is CASSLVGSGTNTEAFF. For the CDR3, the DNA is TGTGCCAGCAGCTTAGTCGGGTCCGGGACTAACACTGAAGCTTTCTTT.